Listed below are T cell receptor beta chains from one sample, sequenced in a study of T cell responses to AZD1222 COVID-19 vaccine. Repertoires were generated with immunoSEQ multiplex PCR, while TCRdb's copy carries only in-frame clones and drops some. The data show around 140,000 clones, approximately 85% seen once. The material was peripheral blood, obtained 28 days after the second dose of the MenACWY control vaccine. The origin of the receptors is an adult who received the MenACWY meningococcal vaccine as a control. CDR3s include the opening cysteine and the closing phenylalanine or tryptophan. A D gene is named only where the DNA matches it firmly. Clone size is shown for a subset of rows, as once, few, many or a class of expanded clone.

>TRBJ1-1|TRBV28|-|TRBD1
TGTGCCAGCAGTTTTAACAGGGGCCTTTTAAAAGCTTTCTTT
CASSFNRGLLKAFF
>TRBJ2-1|TRBV7-8|-|TRBD2
TGTGCCAGCAGCCCCCCAAGCGGGAGAAATGAGCAGTTCTTC
CASSPPSGRNEQFF
>TRBJ1-3|TRBV13|-|-
TGTGCCAGCAGCTTAGTCTCTTGGGGGGGAAGTGCTGGAAACACCATATATTTT
CASSLVSWGGSAGNTIYF
>TRBJ1-1|TRBV10-3|-|-
TGTGCCATCAGTGAATGGGGGGATGGCACTGAAGCTTTCTTT
CAISEWGDGTEAFF
>TRBJ2-7|TRBV5-1|-|-
TGCGCCAGCAGCCCGGGACCCAGGCTAACCGAGCAGTACTTC
CASSPGPRLTEQYF
>TRBJ2-5|TRBV20-1|-|-
TGCAGTGCTAGTTATAGGGGGGAGACCCAGTACTTC
CSASYRGETQYF
>TRBJ1-2|TRBV5-5|-|-
TGTGCCAGCACCCCTGGGGGTCTTACTAACTATGGCTACACCTTC
CASTPGGLTNYGYTF
>TRBJ1-5|TRBV19|once|TRBD1
TGTGCCATCTCACCCGGGACAGGGCCTCGTCAGCCCCAGCATTTT
CAISPGTGPRQPQHF
>TRBJ2-7|TRBV13|-|-
TGTGCCAGCAGCTCGGGGAGGTCACCCGACTACGAGCAGTACTTC
CASSSGRSPDYEQYF
>TRBJ2-7|TRBV9|-|TRBD2
TGTGCCAGCAGCGTAGGCGGGAGAGGTGAGCAGTACTTC
CASSVGGRGEQYF
>TRBJ2-7|TRBV7-8|-|-
TGTGCCAGCAGCCCGCACCGGGCGGGTCGTGGGGAGCAGTACTTC
CASSPHRAGRGEQYF
>TRBJ2-2|TRBV19|-|-
TGTGCCAGCGGAGCGGGGACAGCGAACACCGGGGAGCTGTTTTTT
CASGAGTANTGELFF
>TRBJ1-1|TRBV11-2|once|-
TGTGCCAGCAGCTTACAGCTCATGAACACTGAAGCTTTCTTT
CASSLQLMNTEAFF
>TRBJ1-3|TRBV6-2/TRBV6-3|few|-
TGTGCCAGCAGTTTACGGAGGTCAGGCCGCTCTGGAAACACCATATATTTT
CASSLRRSGRSGNTIYF
>TRBJ1-1|TRBV7-3|-|TRBD1
TGTGCCAGCAGCTTAGACAGGGCTAGCACTGAAGCTTTCTTT
CASSLDRASTEAFF
>TRBJ1-6|TRBV5-1|-|-
TGCGCCAGCAGCTTGGAGGGGGGTCCTTTAGATTCACCCCTCCACTTT
CASSLEGGPLDSPLHF
>TRBJ1-2|TRBV25-1|-|-
TGTGCCAGCAGTGAATATAGGGCGGAAAACTATGGCTACACCTTC
CASSEYRAENYGYTF
>TRBJ2-3|TRBV29-1|-|TRBD2
TGCAGCGCCCTCCAAGCGGGAGGCGCAGATACGCAGTATTTT
CSALQAGGADTQYF